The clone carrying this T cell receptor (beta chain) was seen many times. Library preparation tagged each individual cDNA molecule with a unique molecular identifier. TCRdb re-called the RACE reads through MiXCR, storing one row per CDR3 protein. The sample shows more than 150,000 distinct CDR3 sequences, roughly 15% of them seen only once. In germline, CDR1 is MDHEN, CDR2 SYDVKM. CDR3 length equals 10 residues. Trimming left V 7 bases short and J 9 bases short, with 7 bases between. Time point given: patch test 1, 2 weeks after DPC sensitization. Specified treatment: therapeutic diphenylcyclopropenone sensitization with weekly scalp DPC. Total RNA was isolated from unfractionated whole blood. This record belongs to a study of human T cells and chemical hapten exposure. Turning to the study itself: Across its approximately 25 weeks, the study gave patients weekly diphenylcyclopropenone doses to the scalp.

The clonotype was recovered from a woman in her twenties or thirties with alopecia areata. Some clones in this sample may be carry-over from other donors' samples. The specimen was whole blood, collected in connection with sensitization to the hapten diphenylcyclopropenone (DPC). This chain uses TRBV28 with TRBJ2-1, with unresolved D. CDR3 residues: CASKDGEQFF. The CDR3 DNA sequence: TGTGCCAGCAAAGACGGTGAGCAGTTCTTC.